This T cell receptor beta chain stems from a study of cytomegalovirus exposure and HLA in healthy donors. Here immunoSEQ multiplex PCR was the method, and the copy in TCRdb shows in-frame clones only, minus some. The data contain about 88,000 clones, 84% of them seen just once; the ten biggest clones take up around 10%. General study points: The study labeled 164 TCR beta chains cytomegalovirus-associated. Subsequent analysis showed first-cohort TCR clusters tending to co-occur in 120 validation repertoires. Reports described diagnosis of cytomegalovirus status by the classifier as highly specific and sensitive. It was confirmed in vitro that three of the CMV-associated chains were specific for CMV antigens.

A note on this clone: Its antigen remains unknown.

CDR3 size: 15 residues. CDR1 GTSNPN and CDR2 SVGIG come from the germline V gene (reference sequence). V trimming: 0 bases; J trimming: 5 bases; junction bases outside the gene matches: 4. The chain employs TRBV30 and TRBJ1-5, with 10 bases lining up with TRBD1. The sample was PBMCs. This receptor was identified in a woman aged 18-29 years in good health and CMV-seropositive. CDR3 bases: TGTGCCTGGAGTGTACTTGGACAGGGGGATCAGCCCCAGCATTTT. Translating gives CAWSVLGQGDQPQHF.